This TCR beta chain appears in the sequencing data of a study of cytomegalovirus exposure and HLA in healthy donors. Findings and limits, study-wide: A later analysis associated some 18,000 TCR beta sequences with HLA alleles at a 0.05 false discovery rate. Donor immune exposure was known only as CMV serostatus.

Points on this clone: Its antigen is as yet unknown.

Each donor's status was that of a healthy bone marrow donor. The PCR ran on 60 Vbeta and 13 Jbeta primers. The method was immunoSEQ multiplex PCR; TCRdb's version includes in-frame clones alone and lacks a portion of them. The sample includes 130,000 or so clones, roughly 89% of them seen just once. V lost 10 bases, J lost 3 bases, and 22 bases lay in between. Germline V gene data show CDR1 as MDHEN and CDR2 as SYDVKM. The CDR3 length is 15 residues. Sequencing input: PBMCs. The rearrangement uses TRBV28 and TRBJ2-7; perhaps TRBD2 as D (7 bases). The TCR was taken from a woman aged 30 to 39 in good health and CMV-seronegative. The CDR3 spells CATQGSGAALYEQYF. The CDR3, as DNA: TGTGCCACCCAGGGGAGCGGGGCCGCGCTCTACGAGCAGTACTTC. Complete variable domain (other parts from reference TRBV28 and TRBJ2-7): DVKVTQSSRYLVKRTGEKVFLECVQDMDHENMFWYRQDPGLGLRLIYFSYDVKMKEKGDIPEGYSVSREKKERFSLILESASTNQTSMYLCATQGSGAALYEQYFGPGTRLTVT.